Shown below are 26 T cell receptor beta chains from a single sample sequenced in a study of blood T cell repertoires in COVID-19. The protocol was immunoSEQ multiplex PCR, while the TCRdb copy is restricted to in-frame clones and leaves out a portion. The sample carries around 140,000 clones, over 70% recorded once. Sequencing input: peripheral blood. These receptors originate from a woman in her sixties with acute or convalescent COVID-19.

The gene calls are TRBV5-4 and TRBJ1-5, with TRBD1 matching over 9 bases. V trimming: 4 bases; J trimming: 5 bases; junction bases outside the gene matches: 4. CDR1 is SGHNT, CDR2 YYREEE, per germline (reference sequence). This CDR3 region has 14 residues. The CDR3 DNA sequence: TGTGCCAGCAGCCACAGGGGGCCTGATCAGCCCCAGCATTTT. Amino acid sequence: CASSHRGPDQPQHF.

This clone has just a few counts. Within the sample, other DNA sequences also encode this same CDR3. V is TRBV10-3 and J is TRBJ2-1; 12 bases fit TRBD2. This CDR3 spans 15 amino acids. The trim removed 5 bases at V and 6 bases at J, leaving 5 bases unmatched. In germline, CDR1 is ENHRY, CDR2 SYGVKD. The CDR3 sequence: CAISLTSGRINEQFF. The CDR3 nucleotides read TGTGCCATCAGTCTTACTAGCGGGAGGATCAATGAGCAGTTCTTC.

The V and J genes are TRBV18 and TRBJ1-6, with 10 bases matching TRBD1. Germline V gives CDR1 KGHSH, CDR2 LQKENI. The CDR3 totals 17 residues. Trimming took 2 bases from V and 6 from J; bases not matched to a gene: 7. The CDR3 nucleotides are TGTGCCAGCTCACCAAAGGTCGGACAGGGGGGTAATTCACCCCTCCACTTT. It translates to CASSPKVGQGGNSPLHF.

This chain uses TRBV5-1 with TRBJ2-1; D is possibly TRBD2 (5 bases). The CDR3 has 15 amino acids. V lost 3 bases to trimming and J lost 2 bases, with 12 bases between them. Germline V gives CDR1 SGHRS, CDR2 YFSETQ. The CDR3 loop is CASSSTPGTYNEQFF. For the CDR3, the DNA is TGCGCCAGCAGCTCGACCCCGGGGACCTACAATGAGCAGTTCTTC.

This clone has more than one count but fewer than ten. The chain links TRBV6-2 or TRBV6-3 to TRBJ2-1, with D perhaps matching TRBD1 (5 bases). V lost 5 bases to trimming and J lost 9 bases, with 11 bases between them. CDR1 and CDR2 from the germline V gene are MNHEY and SVGEGT. CDR3 length: 12 residues. CDR3 in DNA: TGTGCCAGCAGTCCCCTGGACACTGAGCAGTTCTTC. It encodes CASSPLDTEQFF.

The rearrangement uses TRBV6-2 or TRBV6-3 and TRBJ2-1; 8 positions agree with TRBD2. V gave up 2 bases and J gave up 12 bases; unmatched junction bases: 15. CDR3 length equals 16 residues. Looked up from germline, CDR1 is MNHEY and CDR2 is SVGEGT. For the CDR3, the DNA is TGTGCCAGCAGTTACGGAGGGGGGCGGGAGGTCCGAGGGCAGTTCTTC. Amino acids: CASSYGGGREVRGQFF.

The chain joins TRBV5-1 to TRBJ2-7; D gene unclear. Per the germline V gene, CDR1 is SGHRS and CDR2 is YFSETQ. Between the trimmed V and J ends, which lost 0 bases and 11 bases, there was a span of 9 bases. CDR3 length equals 11 residues. The CDR3 sequence is CASSLGSQKYF. CDR3 bases: TGCGCCAGCAGCTTGGGCTCCCAGAAGTACTTC.

This chain joins TRBV6-5 and TRBJ1-5, with TRBD1 identical over 7 bases. The J segment lost 2 bases and the V segment lost 10 bases, leaving 2 bases of the junction unmatched. This CDR3 has 12 amino acids. Germline loops: CDR1 MNHEY, CDR2 SVGAGI. The CDR3 DNA reads as TGTGCCACCGGACAGGGCAATCAGCCCCAGCATTTT. This sequence encodes CATGQGNQPQHF.

The chain recombines TRBV2 with TRBJ2-2; D unresolved. CDR1 SNHLY and CDR2 FYNNEI come from the germline V gene. CDR3 length equals 11 residues. V lost 7 bases, J lost 2 bases, and 2 bases lay in between. CDR3 residues: CASTNTGELFF. Written as DNA, the CDR3 is TGTGCCAGCACAAACACCGGGGAGCTGTTTTTT.

The chain uses TRBV27 and TRBJ2-1, with a weak D call TRBD1 (6 bases). Germline V gene sequence: CDR1 MNHEY, CDR2 SMNVEV (reference sequence). The CDR3 spans 18 residues. V lost 7 bases, J lost 0 bases, and 22 bases lay in between. The chain's CDR3 is CASIVSPPRGSSYNEQFF. DNA for the CDR3: TGTGCCAGCATCGTAAGCCCCCCTAGGGGGAGCTCCTACAATGAGCAGTTCTTC.

This clone appeared a few times. This sequence joins TRBV28 and TRBJ1-2, with D unresolved. The CDR3 has 14 residues. Germline CDR1 and CDR2: MDHEN and SYDVKM. V gave up 2 bases and J gave up 11 bases, with 18 bases separating them. CDR3 amino acids: CASSLPVGLPGYTF. The DNA for the CDR3 is TGTGCCAGCAGTTTACCCGTAGGGTTGCCGGGATACACCTTC.

The J gene is TRBJ2-3, the V gene TRBV6-5; D perhaps matches TRBD2 (6 bases). Trimming left V 4 bases short and J 1 base short, with 9 bases between. Germline lookup yields CDR1 MNHEY and CDR2 SVGAGI. This CDR3 region has 14 residues. The CDR3 spells CASSSGLGTDTQYF. The CDR3 DNA is TGTGCCAGCAGTTCGGGACTTGGCACAGATACGCAGTATTTT.

The chain has TRBV18 and TRBJ1-1, with D possibly TRBD1 on 5 matching bases. V lost 4 bases to trimming and J lost 4 bases, with 22 bases between them. Germline CDR1 KGHSH, CDR2 LQKENI. The CDR3 totals 17 residues. The CDR3, as DNA: TGTGCCAGCTCACTCACGACAGATCCCACTCCGCGCACTGAAGCTTTCTTT. It translates to CASSLTTDPTPRTEAFF. The variable domain in full, with the rest retrieved from reference TRBV18 and TRBJ1-1, is NAGVMQNPRHLVRRRGQEARLRCSPMKGHSHVYWYRQLPEEGLKFMVYLQKENIIDESGMPKERFSAEFPKEGPSILRIQQVVRGDSAAYFCASSLTTDPTPRTEAFFGQGTRLTVV.

The CDR3 DNA reads as TGTGCCGGCTCCTCAGGATTTGGGAAACTGTTTTTT. This gives the protein CAGSSGFGKLFF. The V gene is TRBV7-9, the J gene TRBJ1-4, with D unclear. Trimming pared 11 bases from V and 11 bases from J, leaving 18 bases between. Per germline, CDR1 SEHNR and CDR2 FQNEAQ (reference sequence). CDR3 length: 12 residues.

The V gene is TRBV24-1, the J gene TRBJ2-1; 12 nucleotides align to TRBD1. The trim removed 10 bases at V and 7 bases at J, leaving 10 bases unmatched. This CDR3 spans 15 amino acids. CDR1 is KGHDR, CDR2 SFDVKD, per germline. The CDR3 region has the DNA TGTGCCACTTCCGGGACAGGGGGCGCGTGGAATGAGCAGTTCTTC. This codes for CATSGTGGAWNEQFF.

The chain is built from TRBV27 and TRBJ2-7; weak D call: TRBD2 (5 bases). V was clipped by 6 bases and J by 5 bases, with 14 bases between them. Germline V gene sequence: CDR1 MNHEY, CDR2 SMNVEV (reference sequence). The CDR3 is made up of 13 amino acids. This CDR3 is CASRSSGADEQYF. The CDR3 nucleotides are TGTGCCAGCAGAAGTTCTGGAGCGGACGAGCAGTACTTC.

This clone was detected only once. The chain has TRBV7-9 and TRBJ2-3; tentative D call: TRBD2 (6 bases). CDR3 length: 15 amino acids. Per the germline V gene, CDR1 is SEHNR and CDR2 is FQNEAQ (reference sequence). Trimming removed 5 bases at V and 1 base at J, with 13 bases between. CDR3 sequence (DNA): TGTGCCAGCAGCGTAACGGGAGATGGCACAGATACGCAGTATTTT. Translating it yields CASSVTGDGTDTQYF.

This sequence joins TRBV10-3 and TRBJ2-2, with 10 bases fitting TRBD2. The CDR3 consists of 15 residues. Germline CDR1 and CDR2: ENHRY and SYGVKD. Trimming at V came to 7 bases and at J to 3 bases, leaving 5 bases not matched to a gene. CDR3 region: CAINGLAGDTGELFF. In nucleotides, the CDR3 is TGTGCCATCAACGGGCTAGCGGGAGACACCGGGGAGCTGTTTTTT.

This sequence joins TRBV29-1 and TRBJ2-5; D is perhaps TRBD1 (6 bases). Germline V gives CDR1 SQVTM, CDR2 ANQGSEA. V lost 5 bases to trimming and J lost 0 bases, with 16 bases between them. The CDR3 is 15 amino acids. CDR3 bases: TGCAGCGTTCTCCCGGGACACGGAAACCAAGAGACCCAGTACTTC. Its translation is CSVLPGHGNQETQYF.

V is TRBV28 and J is TRBJ2-1; 13 bases are shared with TRBD2. Unmatched junction bases numbered 6, after V lost 4 bases and J lost 3 bases. From germline, CDR1 is MDHEN and CDR2 SYDVKM. The length of the CDR3 is 17 residues. CDR3 sequence: CASSSRTSGSDYNEQFF. The DNA for the CDR3 is TGTGCCAGCAGTTCCCGGACTAGCGGGAGCGACTACAATGAGCAGTTCTTC.

The CDR3 reads CASSHGPSEQYF. The CDR3 DNA reads TGTGCCAGCTCACACGGTCCTAGCGAGCAGTACTTC. This rearrangement joins TRBV18 to TRBJ2-7; the D is unclear. The germline V gene has CDR1 KGHSH and CDR2 LQKENI. The CDR3 is 12 amino acids. The V and J ends lost 4 bases and 6 bases respectively, with 10 bases between them.

The chain recombines TRBV21-1 with TRBJ2-5; the table gives TRBD2 as D, unverified against the DNA. TRBV21-1 is classified as a pseudogene. CDR3 size: 18 residues. The chain's CDR3 is CASSTPWELSRPRETQYF. The CDR3 DNA reads as TGTGCCAGCAGCACACCGTGGGAGCTAAGCAGACCTCGGGAGACCCAGTACTTC.

The chain carries TRBV27 and TRBJ2-7, with D possibly TRBD1 on 6 matching bases. Germline-derived CDR1 and CDR2 are MNHEY and SMNVEV (reference sequence). Trimming shortened V by 10 bases and J by 3 bases, and 19 bases separated the two germline ends. The CDR3 loop spans 14 amino acids. CDR3 DNA sequence: TGTGCCAACCCCCGGACGAGGGGGATCTACGAGCAGTACTTC. Its translation: CANPRTRGIYEQYF.

The chain employs TRBV28 and TRBJ2-1; 13 nucleotides align to TRBD2. Germline V gives CDR1 MDHEN, CDR2 SYDVKM. This CDR3 is built from 18 residues. Trimming at V came to 4 bases and at J to 5 bases, leaving 11 bases not matched to a gene. CDR3 sequence reads: CASSYPAGLAGENNEQFF. The CDR3 DNA reads as TGTGCCAGCAGTTACCCCGCCGGACTAGCGGGAGAAAACAATGAGCAGTTCTTC.

This clone was picked up a small number of times. This chain links TRBV6-5 with TRBJ2-7; D might be TRBD2 (5 bases). The CDR3 is 13 amino acids. Trimming took 9 bases from V and 0 from J, leaving 12 bases between them. CDR1 MNHEY and CDR2 SVGAGI come from the germline V gene. The CDR3 DNA reads TGTGCCAGTACTAGAAGGCCCTCCTACGAGCAGTACTTC. Protein: CASTRRPSYEQYF.

CDR3 sequence (DNA): TGTGCTAGCGCAGGGGGCCCGAGGCCGGTTGAGCAGTTCTTC. Translated: CASAGGPRPVEQFF. The chain joins TRBV12-5 to TRBJ2-1, with 8 bases fitting TRBD1. Germline-derived CDR1 and CDR2 are LGHNT and FRNRAP. V lost 9 bases and J lost 9; bases outside the gene matches: 13. CDR3 size: 14 residues.